This is a list of T cell receptor beta chains from one sample in a study of blood T cells in healthy people across ages. TCRdb called the 5' RACE reads again in MiXCR, with one record for every CDR3 protein. Seen here are under 800,000 distinct CDR3 sequences, approximately 43% observed once, and the top ten hold 20% to 25%. Sequencing was done on a sample of blood. The receptors stem from an older woman in good health. CDR3s include the opening cysteine and the closing phenylalanine or tryptophan. The D gene is left open where the match is weak. Clone size is given for some rows only: seen once, a few or many times, or a class if the clone is expanded.

clone_size,j_call,v_call,d_call,cdr3_length,cdr3_aa,cdr3_nt
.,TRBJ2-1,TRBV5-6,TRBD2,16,CASSPRTSGGRNEQFF,TGTGCCAGCAGCCCAAGGACTAGCGGGGGGAGGAATGAGCAGTTCTTC
.,TRBJ1-2,TRBV7-2,.,14,CASSLEGSRNGYTF,TGTGCCAGCAGCTTAGAGGGGAGTCGTAATGGCTACACCTTC
few,TRBJ2-5,TRBV11-2,.,13,CASSVRDLGTQYF,TGTGCCAGCAGCGTCAGGGATCTGGGGACCCAGTACTTC
few,TRBJ2-3,TRBV7-9,.,15,CAGSLTQRYTDTQYF,TGTGCCGGCAGCCTTACGCAGAGGTACACAGATACGCAGTATTTT
few,TRBJ2-5,TRBV24-1,TRBD2,13,CATSDSSGETQYF,TGTGCCACCAGTGACTCTAGCGGCGAGACCCAGTACTTC
few,TRBJ1-4,TRBV5-1,TRBD1,13,CASSGQGREKLFF,TGCGCCAGCTCCGGACAGGGACGGGAAAAACTGTTTTTT
.,TRBJ1-5,TRBV20-1,.,14,CSARRTWSSQPQHF,TGCAGTGCTAGACGCACATGGTCGAGTCAGCCCCAGCATTTT
few,TRBJ2-1,TRBV7-3,TRBD2,16,CASSFRGTSAIGEQFF,TGTGCCAGCAGCTTCCGAGGGACTAGCGCTATAGGGGAGCAGTTCTTC
.,TRBJ2-7,TRBV20-1,TRBD2,19,CSAPDRGLAGGPVRSEQYF,TGCAGTGCCCCTGACAGGGGACTAGCGGGAGGGCCGGTTCGGTCCGAGCAGTACTTC
.,TRBJ1-1,TRBV20-1,.,11,CSARIQGEAFF,TGCAGTGCTAGAATTCAGGGTGAAGCTTTCTTT
once,TRBJ2-5,TRBV18,.,16,CASSPLLGRPYNEQYF,TGTGCCAGCTCACCCCTCCTGGGGAGGCCGTACAATGAGCAGTACTTC
.,TRBJ2-3,TRBV20-1,TRBD2,16,CSARDAGGGARDTQYF,TGCAGTGCTAGAGATGCTGGCGGGGGGGCGCGAGATACGCAGTATTTT
.,TRBJ2-1,TRBV11-1,.,15,CASSSSEGFYNEQFF,TGTGCCAGCAGCTCCTCTGAGGGGTTCTACAATGAGCAGTTCTTC
.,TRBJ2-5,TRBV7-9,.,14,CASSMAGVQETQYF,TGTGCAAGCAGCATGGCCGGGGTCCAAGAGACCCAGTACTTC
.,TRBJ1-1,TRBV6-2/TRBV6-3,.,14,CASSYTPRNTEAFF,TGTGCCAGCAGTTACACTCCCCGGAACACTGAAGCTTTCTTT
few,TRBJ2-3,TRBV5-4,.,15,CASFLMSGTTDTQYF,TGTGCCAGCTTTCTCATGAGCGGAACCACAGATACGCAGTATTTT
many,TRBJ2-1,TRBV14,TRBD2,15,CASSQDPAGGNEQFF,TGTGCCAGCAGCCAAGATCCAGCGGGAGGTAATGAGCAGTTCTTC
.,TRBJ2-1,TRBV4-2,TRBD2,17,CVSRGTSGKDVNNEQFF,TGTGTCAGCAGGGGTACTAGCGGGAAAGATGTAAACAATGAGCAGTTCTTC
once,TRBJ1-5,TRBV6-2/TRBV6-3,.,15,CASRQGGGGNQPQHF,TGTGCCAGCAGACAAGGGGGGGGAGGCAATCAGCCCCAGCATTTT
.,TRBJ1-6,TRBV7-3,.,15,CASSLTGSGSSPLHF,TGTGCCAGCAGCTTAACGGGGTCGGGGTCTTCACCCCTCCACTTT
few,TRBJ1-2,TRBV29-1,.,13,CSVEVSGSYGYTF,TGCAGCGTTGAAGTTTCCGGATCCTATGGCTACACCTTC
.,TRBJ2-1,TRBV2,.,15,CASSGLRFTYNEQFF,TGTGCCAGCAGTGGACTGCGGTTCACCTACAATGAGCAGTTCTTC
.,TRBJ2-1,TRBV7-8,.,15,CASSLGTSPYNEQFF,TGTGCCAGCAGCTTAGGGACATCGCCGTACAATGAGCAGTTCTTC
.,TRBJ1-4,TRBV6-6,.,14,CASSLRGLVEKQFF,TGTGCCAGCAGCTTACGGGGGTTGGTGGAAAAACAGTTTTTT
.,TRBJ2-1,TRBV9,TRBD1,16,CASSETGDTSYNEQFF,TGTGCCAGCAGTGAGACAGGGGACACCTCCTACAATGAGCAGTTCTTC
.,TRBJ2-1,TRBV7-3,.,16,CASSPMGAGDRDEQFF,TGTGCCAGCAGCCCGATGGGGGCGGGGGATCGGGATGAGCAGTTCTTC
few,TRBJ2-1,TRBV7-7,.,13,CASSLTHNNEQFF,TGTGCTAGCAGCTTAACACATAACAATGAGCAGTTCTTC
.,TRBJ1-2,TRBV28,.,13,CASTVSGADGYTF,TGTGCCAGCACCGTGTCGGGGGCGGATGGCTACACCTTC
.,TRBJ2-1,TRBV7-7,TRBD2,15,CANSLLAGGSDEQFF,TGTGCTAACAGCTTGCTAGCGGGAGGGAGCGATGAGCAGTTCTTC
.,TRBJ2-1,TRBV6-2/TRBV6-3,TRBD1,17,CASSYAITGGRGDEQFF,TGTGCCAGCAGTTACGCTATTACAGGGGGCCGTGGCGATGAGCAGTTCTTC
.,TRBJ1-3,TRBV3-1,.,13,CASSQEDGNTTYF,TGTGCCAGCAGCCAAGAGGATGGAAACACCACATATTTT
.,TRBJ2-1,TRBV27,.,12,CASSLLRGEQFF,TGTGCCAGCAGTTTACTCCGGGGTGAGCAGTTCTTC
.,TRBJ1-2,TRBV27,.,13,CASGITRYYGYTF,TGTGCCAGCGGTATAACACGATACTATGGCTACACCTTC
.,TRBJ2-2,TRBV20-1,.,13,CSAPSAASGELFF,TGCAGTGCGCCGTCGGCCGCCTCCGGGGAGCTGTTTTTT
.,TRBJ2-7,TRBV9,.,16,CASSPRSGDSSYEQYF,TGTGCCAGCAGCCCCCGTTCGGGTGATAGCTCCTACGAGCAGTACTTC
.,TRBJ2-5,TRBV15,TRBD1,15,CVTSREGQGYNEQYF,TGTGTCACCAGCAGAGAGGGACAGGGCTACAATGAGCAGTACTTC
.,TRBJ1-4,TRBV20-1,.,14,CSARNTRGGENLFF,TGCAGTGCTAGAAACACCAGGGGTGGGGAAAACCTGTTTTTT
.,TRBJ2-7,TRBV12-3/TRBV12-4,.,15,CASSPRGTETSEQYF,TGTGCCAGCAGCCCACGGGGGACGGAGACTAGTGAGCAGTACTTC
.,TRBJ2-5,TRBV6-2/TRBV6-3,.,14,CASSPLSSWDERYF,TGTGCCAGCAGTCCCTTATCTTCCTGGGACGAGCGGTACTTC
.,TRBJ1-1,TRBV7-9,TRBD1,14,CASSPGTGAGGAFF,TGTGCCAGCAGCCCCGGGACAGGGGCAGGAGGAGCTTTCTTT
few,TRBJ1-5,TRBV6-1,.,12,CASSPVYQPQHF,TGTGCCAGCAGTCCGGTCTATCAGCCCCAGCATTTT
.,TRBJ1-1,TRBV18,.,14,CASHSGKGGTEAFF,TGTGCCAGCCACTCTGGAAAGGGTGGCACTGAAGCTTTCTTT
.,TRBJ1-3,TRBV5-1,.,16,CASSLETGMGGNTIYF,TGCGCCAGCAGCTTGGAAACAGGGATGGGTGGAAACACCATATATTTT
.,TRBJ2-5,TRBV5-1,TRBD2,16,CASSPGLAGGEETQYF,TGCGCCAGCAGCCCAGGACTAGCGGGGGGAGAAGAGACCCAGTACTTC
.,TRBJ2-4,TRBV5-1,.,16,CASSLAPGATKNIQYF,TGCGCCAGCAGCTTGGCCCCGGGGGCGACCAAAAACATTCAGTACTTC
.,TRBJ1-3,TRBV3-1,.,11,CASSQGNTIYF,TGTGCCAGCAGCCAAGGAAACACCATATATTTT
.,TRBJ1-1,TRBV2,TRBD1,13,CASSGTGSSPAFF,TGTGCCAGCAGTGGGACAGGCAGCTCTCCGGCTTTCTTT
few,TRBJ1-1,TRBV12-3/TRBV12-4,.,18,CASSLEGGPLLMNTEAFF,TGTGCCAGCAGTTTAGAAGGGGGGCCCCTACTCATGAACACTGAAGCTTTCTTT
few,TRBJ2-1,TRBV12-3/TRBV12-4,.,15,CASSLDSGGDNEQFF,TGTGCCAGCAGTTTAGACAGCGGAGGGGACAATGAGCAGTTCTTC
few,TRBJ1-1,TRBV6-5,.,13,CASSPDRTTEAFF,TGTGCCAGCAGCCCCGACAGGACCACTGAAGCTTTCTTT
.,TRBJ2-1,TRBV6-5,TRBD1,14,CASSLQGTYNEQFF,TGTGCCAGCAGTTTACAGGGGACCTACAATGAGCAGTTCTTC
.,TRBJ1-5,TRBV6-5,.,14,CASSDSGLNQPQHF,TGTGCCAGCAGTGATTCAGGGCTCAATCAGCCCCAGCATTTT
.,TRBJ2-5,TRBV12-3/TRBV12-4,.,13,CASRTTGLGTQYF,TGTGCCAGCAGAACTACAGGGTTAGGGACCCAGTACTTC
.,TRBJ1-5,TRBV10-3,.,15,CAISEAPQAGQPQHF,TGTGCCATCAGTGAGGCTCCGCAGGCCGGGCAGCCCCAGCATTTT
.,TRBJ1-2,TRBV3-1,.,13,CASSQGGKRDYTF,TGTGCCAGCAGCCAAGGGGGAAAGCGGGACTACACCTTC
.,TRBJ2-3,TRBV5-4,TRBD1,16,CASSSGQAFKVDTQYF,TGTGCCAGCAGCTCGGGACAGGCGTTCAAGGTAGATACGCAGTATTTT
many,TRBJ2-3,TRBV5-1,TRBD1,15,CASSVGTDSTDTQYF,TGCGCCAGCAGCGTCGGGACAGATAGCACAGATACGCAGTATTTT
.,TRBJ1-1,TRBV6-5,TRBD1,17,CASSYSQQGASGTGAFF,TGTGCCAGCAGTTACTCCCAACAGGGGGCGTCAGGCACGGGGGCTTTCTTT